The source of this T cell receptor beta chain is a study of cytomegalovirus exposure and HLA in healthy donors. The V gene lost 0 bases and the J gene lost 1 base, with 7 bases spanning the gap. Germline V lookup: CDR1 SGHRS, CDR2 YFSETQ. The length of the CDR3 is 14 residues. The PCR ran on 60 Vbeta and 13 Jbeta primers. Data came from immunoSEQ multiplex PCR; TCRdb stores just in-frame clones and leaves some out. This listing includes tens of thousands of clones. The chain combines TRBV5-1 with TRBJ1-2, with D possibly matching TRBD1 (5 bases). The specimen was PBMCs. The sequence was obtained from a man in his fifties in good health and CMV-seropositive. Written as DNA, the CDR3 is TGCGCCAGCAGCTTGGGGGGACTTAACTATGGCTACACCTTC. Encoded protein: CASSLGGLNYGYTF.